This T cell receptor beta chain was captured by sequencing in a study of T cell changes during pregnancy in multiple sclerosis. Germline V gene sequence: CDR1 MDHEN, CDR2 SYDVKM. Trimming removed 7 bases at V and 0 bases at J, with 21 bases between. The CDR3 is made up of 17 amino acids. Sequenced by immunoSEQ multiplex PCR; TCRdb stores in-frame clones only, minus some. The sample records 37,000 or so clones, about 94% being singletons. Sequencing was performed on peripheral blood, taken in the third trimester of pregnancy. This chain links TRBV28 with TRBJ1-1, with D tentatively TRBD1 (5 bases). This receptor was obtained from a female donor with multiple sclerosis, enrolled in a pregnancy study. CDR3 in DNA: TGTGCCAGCAACCCACGGCGGGGGTCGCAAATGAACACTGAAGCTTTCTTT. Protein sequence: CASNPRRGSQMNTEAFF.